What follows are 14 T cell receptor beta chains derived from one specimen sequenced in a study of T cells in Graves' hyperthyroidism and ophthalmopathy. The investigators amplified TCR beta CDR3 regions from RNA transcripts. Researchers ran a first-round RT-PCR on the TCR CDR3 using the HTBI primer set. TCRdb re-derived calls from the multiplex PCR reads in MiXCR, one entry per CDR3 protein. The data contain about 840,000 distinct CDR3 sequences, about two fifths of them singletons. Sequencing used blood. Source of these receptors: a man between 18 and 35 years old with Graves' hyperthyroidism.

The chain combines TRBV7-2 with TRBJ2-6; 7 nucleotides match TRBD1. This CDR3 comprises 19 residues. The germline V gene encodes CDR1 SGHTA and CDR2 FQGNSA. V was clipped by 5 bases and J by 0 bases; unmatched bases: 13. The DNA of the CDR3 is TGTGCCAGCAGCATCACAAGGACAGGCTCTGACTCTGGGGCCAACGTCCTGACTTTC. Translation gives CASSITRTGSDSGANVLTF.

CDR3 nucleotide sequence: TGCAGCGTTGCCCGGGACACCGCCTACGAGCAGTACTTC. As protein: CSVARDTAYEQYF. The chain is built from TRBV29-1 and TRBJ2-7, with D maybe TRBD1 (6 bases). V was shortened by 4 bases and J by 2 bases, with 12 bases between the two germline ends. The CDR3 has 13 amino acids. CDR1 is SQVTM and CDR2 is ANQGSEA in the germline V gene.

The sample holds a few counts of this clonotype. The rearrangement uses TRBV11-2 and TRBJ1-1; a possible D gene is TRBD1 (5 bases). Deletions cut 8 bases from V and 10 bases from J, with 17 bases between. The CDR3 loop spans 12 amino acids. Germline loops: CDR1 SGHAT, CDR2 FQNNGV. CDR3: CASGQGPEVAFF. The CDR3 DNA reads TGTGCCAGCGGGCAGGGCCCCGAAGTAGCTTTCTTT.

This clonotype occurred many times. The DNA of the CDR3 is TGTGCCAGCAGCTCCAGGGCCTCGCACACTGAAGCTTTCTTT. Translation gives CASSSRASHTEAFF. The chain employs TRBV12-3 or TRBV12-4 and TRBJ1-1, with TRBD1 as a possible D gene (5 bases). This CDR3 has 14 amino acids. The germline V and J ends were trimmed by 6 bases and 3 bases, with 14 bases remaining between them.

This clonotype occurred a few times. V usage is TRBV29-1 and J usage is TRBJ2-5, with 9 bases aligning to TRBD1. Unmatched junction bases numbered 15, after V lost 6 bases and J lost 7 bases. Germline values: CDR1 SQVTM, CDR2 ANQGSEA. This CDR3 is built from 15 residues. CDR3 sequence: CSVETTGGEGGTQYF. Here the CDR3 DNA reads TGCAGCGTCGAAACAACAGGGGGCGAGGGGGGGACCCAGTACTTC.

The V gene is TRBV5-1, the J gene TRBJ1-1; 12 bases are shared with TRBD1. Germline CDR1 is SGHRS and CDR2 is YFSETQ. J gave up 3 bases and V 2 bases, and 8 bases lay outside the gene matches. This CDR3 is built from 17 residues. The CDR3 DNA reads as TGCGCCAGCAGCTTACGGGACAGGGGGCGGAGTGACACTGAAGCTTTCTTT. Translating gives CASSLRDRGRSDTEAFF. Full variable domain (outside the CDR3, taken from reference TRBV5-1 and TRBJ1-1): KAGVTQTPRYLIKTRGQQVTLSCSPISGHRSVSWYQQTPGQGLQFLFEYFSETQRNKGNFPGRFSGRQFSNSRSEMNVSTLELGDSALYLCASSLRDRGRSDTEAFFGQGTRLTVV.

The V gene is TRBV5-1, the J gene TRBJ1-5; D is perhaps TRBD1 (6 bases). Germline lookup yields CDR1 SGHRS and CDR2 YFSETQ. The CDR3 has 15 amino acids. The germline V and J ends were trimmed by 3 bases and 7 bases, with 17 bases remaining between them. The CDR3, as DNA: TGCGCCAGCAGCTGGGGGCCAGGGGCCAGCCAGCCCCAGCATTTT. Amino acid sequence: CASSWGPGASQPQHF. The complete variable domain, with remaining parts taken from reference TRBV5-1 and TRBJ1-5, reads KAGVTQTPRYLIKTRGQQVTLSCSPISGHRSVSWYQQTPGQGLQFLFEYFSETQRNKGNFPGRFSGRQFSNSRSEMNVSTLELGDSALYLCASSWGPGASQPQHFGDGTRLSIL.

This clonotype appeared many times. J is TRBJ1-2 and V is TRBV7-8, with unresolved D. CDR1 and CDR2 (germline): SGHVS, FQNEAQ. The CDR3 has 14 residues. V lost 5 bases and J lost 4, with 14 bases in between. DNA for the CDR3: TGTGCCAGCAGCCCGATCACCAGTGGCTATGGCTACACCTTC. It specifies CASSPITSGYGYTF.

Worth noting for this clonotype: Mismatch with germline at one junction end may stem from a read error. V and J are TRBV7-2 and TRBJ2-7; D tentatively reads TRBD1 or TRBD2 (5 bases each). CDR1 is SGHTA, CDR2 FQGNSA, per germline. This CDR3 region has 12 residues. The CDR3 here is CASSVPLREQHF. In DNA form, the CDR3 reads TGTGCCAGCAGCGTCCCCCTCAGGGAGCAGCACTTC.

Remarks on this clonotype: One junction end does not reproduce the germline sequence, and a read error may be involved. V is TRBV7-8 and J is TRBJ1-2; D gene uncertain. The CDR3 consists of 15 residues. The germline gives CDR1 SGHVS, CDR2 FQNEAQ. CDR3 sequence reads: CGSSLIRSSNYGYIF. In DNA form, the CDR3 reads TGTGGCAGCAGCTTAATCCGCTCTTCTAACTATGGCTACATCTTC.

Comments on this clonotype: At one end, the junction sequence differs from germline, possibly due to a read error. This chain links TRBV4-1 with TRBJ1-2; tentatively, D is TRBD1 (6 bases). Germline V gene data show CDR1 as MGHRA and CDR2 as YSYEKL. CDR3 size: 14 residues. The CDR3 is CASSQETGSVGYTF. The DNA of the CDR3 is TGTGCCAGCAGCCAAGAAACAGGGTCGGTTGGCTACACCTTC.

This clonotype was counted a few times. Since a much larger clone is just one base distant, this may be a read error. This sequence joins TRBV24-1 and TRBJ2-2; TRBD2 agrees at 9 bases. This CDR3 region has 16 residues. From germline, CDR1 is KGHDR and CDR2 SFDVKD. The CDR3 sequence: CATSLAGAKLYGELLF. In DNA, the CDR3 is TGTGCCACCAGCTTAGCGGGAGCCAAGTTGTACGGGGAGCTGCTTTTT.

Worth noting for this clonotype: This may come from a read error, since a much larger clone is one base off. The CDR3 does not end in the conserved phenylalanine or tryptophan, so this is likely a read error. The CDR3 sequence is CASSSSGTVHEQYL. DNA for the CDR3: TGTGCCAGCAGCTCGTCCGGGACAGTCCACGAGCAGTACCTC. This rearrangement joins TRBV7-9 to TRBJ2-7; 7 bases fit TRBD1. J gave up 5 bases and V 4 bases, and 8 bases lay outside the gene matches. CDR1 SEHNR and CDR2 FQNEAQ come from the germline V gene (reference sequence). This CDR3 has 14 residues.

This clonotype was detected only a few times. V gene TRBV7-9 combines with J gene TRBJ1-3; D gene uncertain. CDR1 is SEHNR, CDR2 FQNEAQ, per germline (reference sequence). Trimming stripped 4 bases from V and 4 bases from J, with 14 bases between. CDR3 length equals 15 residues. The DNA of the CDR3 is TGTGCCAGCAGCTCTAATGAGAGGGTAGGAAACACCATATATTTT. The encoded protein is CASSSNERVGNTIYF.